These T cell receptor beta chains were read from a single sample in a study of blood T cell repertoires in COVID-19. Sequenced by immunoSEQ multiplex PCR; TCRdb stores in-frame clones only, minus some. Seen here are fewer than 200,000 clones, 60% to 85% observed once, and the top ten hold 8.1%. Sequencing was done on a sample of peripheral blood. The receptors come from a man in his sixties with acute or convalescent COVID-19. Each CDR3 is given with its conserved first and last residue. Clone size, where shown, is once, few, many, or a class for clones that have expanded.

abundance | v_gene | CDR3aa
. | TRBV7-2 | CASSPGLAGPYEQYF
. | TRBV30 | CAWRRTWNEQFF
few | TRBV30 | CAWSVSAGKFSNQPQHF
. | TRBV4-2 | CASSQFRAGGGGYTF
. | TRBV7-3 | CASSQRTGGISGANVLTF
. | TRBV9 | CASSVGSSAGGRNGYTF
few | TRBV10-1 | CASSYGSSEQFF
. | TRBV27 | CASSFAGSTGELFF
. | TRBV6-5 | CASSLNSGNTIYF
. | TRBV10-2 | CASSESGAFYNEQFF
. | TRBV5-1 | CASSLSSDRGREQYF
. | TRBV9 | CASSVLSGGSSYNEQFF
. | TRBV12-5 | CASGLVRLPSGGWEQFF
. | TRBV30 | CAWTFGQGRYNEQFF
. | TRBV6-5 | CASIGGSTDTQYF
. | TRBV30 | CAWSRGSRDTEAFF
. | TRBV7-6 | CASSRGGRETNEQFF
. | TRBV4-1 | CASSQDVSPGRLAFF
few | TRBV5-1 | CASSTGQGARLYGYTF
. | TRBV6-5 | CASSSPGTGVGNIQYF
. | TRBV7-2 | CASRARELAGSYNEQFF
. | TRBV29-1 | CSVVGVNTEAFF
. | TRBV2 | CASSHREGLGYQETQYF